This passage covers 28 T cell receptor beta chains from one sample sequenced in a study of shared clonotypes between healthy human individuals. The table came from immunoSEQ multiplex PCR; TCRdb's copy has only in-frame clones and leaves some out. There are more than 2,000,000 clones in the sample; about 92% occur only once, and 0.39% lies in the top ten. Material for sequencing was naive CD4+ T cells from PBMCs. Subset here: CD45RA+ positively selected. These receptors were collected from a man in his late teens or twenties in good health. Some clones in this sample may be carry-over from other donors' samples.

With respect to this clone: Other DNA sequences in this specimen translate into the identical CDR3. V and J are TRBV10-3 and TRBJ1-2; 8 positions agree with TRBD1. The V gene end was trimmed by 2 bases and the J gene end by 4 bases; junction bases not matched to a gene: 3. Looked up from germline, CDR1 is ENHRY and CDR2 is SYGVKD. This CDR3 has 14 residues. CDR3 protein: CAISEGTGLYGYTF. The CDR3 DNA is TGTGCCATCAGTGAGGGGACAGGACTCTATGGCTACACCTTC.

This sequence joins TRBV6-6 and TRBJ1-4; no definite D call. Germline-derived CDR1 and CDR2 are MNHNY and SVGAGI (reference sequence). Trimming pared 2 bases from V and 7 bases from J, leaving 5 bases between. This CDR3 has 12 residues. This CDR3 is CASSYTVEKLFF. As DNA, the CDR3 is TGTGCCAGCAGTTACACGGTTGAAAAACTGTTTTTT.

For this clone: This specimen includes other DNA sequences encoding the same CDR3. V and J are TRBV9 and TRBJ2-7, with D uncertain. In germline, CDR1 is SGDLS, CDR2 YYNGEE. V lost 0 bases and J lost 1, with 8 bases in between. CDR3 length: 14 amino acids. The CDR3 DNA follows: TGTGCCAGCAGCGTAGCGGGTCAGTCCTACGAGCAGTACTTC. Translating it yields CASSVAGQSYEQYF.

The chain joins TRBV11-2 to TRBJ1-2, with D unclear. Germline-derived CDR1 and CDR2 are SGHAT and FQNNGV. This CDR3 spans 15 amino acids. With 1 base removed from V and 8 bases from J, the gap between germline ends came to 17 bases. The CDR3 loop reads CASSLVRLGSGGYTF. The CDR3, as DNA: TGTGCCAGCAGCTTAGTAAGGTTAGGGAGCGGCGGCTACACCTTC.

The genes are TRBV19 and TRBJ2-1; 7 bases agree with TRBD2. Trimming took 0 bases from V and 8 from J; bases not matched to a gene: 10. The CDR3 runs to 16 residues. The germline CDR1 and CDR2 sequences are LNHDA and SQIVND (reference sequence). For the CDR3, the DNA is TGTGCCAGTAGTATAGATTTCGGGACTACCTTGGATGAGCAGTTCTTC. This translates into CASSIDFGTTLDEQFF.

The chain uses TRBV2 and TRBJ2-1; D may be TRBD1 or TRBD2 (5 bases each). CDR1 is SNHLY, CDR2 FYNNEI, per germline. CDR3 length equals 13 residues. Trimming pared 7 bases from V and 7 bases from J, leaving 14 bases between. CDR3 nucleotides: TGTGCCAGCATCTTGGGGGTGGGAAATGAGCAGTTCTTC. Residues: CASILGVGNEQFF.

Points on this clone: Distinct nucleotide sequences in the sample also encode this CDR3. The chain couples TRBV5-1 to TRBJ1-1; D not resolved. CDR1 and CDR2 from the germline V gene are SGHRS and YFSETQ. Trimming removed 0 bases at V and 2 bases at J, with 11 bases between. The CDR3 is made up of 15 amino acids. CDR3 bases: TGCGCCAGCAGCTTGGACAGAATATTAAACACTGAAGCTTTCTTT. Translation: CASSLDRILNTEAFF.

The chain links TRBV13 to TRBJ1-3; D not certain. The ends were cut back, 5 bases at V and 4 bases at J, with 15 bases in the middle. The CDR3 spans 15 residues. The germline V gene encodes CDR1 PRHDT and CDR2 FYEKMQ (reference sequence). This CDR3 is CASSTRLTGGNTIYF. The DNA for the CDR3 is TGTGCCAGCAGCACCCGGCTCACGGGAGGAAACACCATATATTTT. Combining the CDR3 with reference TRBV13 and TRBJ1-3 gives the whole variable domain AAGVIQSPRHLIKEKRETATLKCYPIPRHDTVYWYQQGPGQDPQFLISFYEKMQSDKGSIPDRFSAQQFSDYHSELNMSSLELGDSALYFCASSTRLTGGNTIYFGEGSWLTVV.

Concerning this clone: The same CDR3 arises from other DNA sequences in this sample as well. The chain couples TRBV5-1 to TRBJ2-5, with 9 bases aligning to TRBD1. This CDR3 spans 15 amino acids. Unmatched junction bases numbered 4, after V lost 0 bases and J lost 4 bases. The germline V gene encodes CDR1 SGHRS and CDR2 YFSETQ. The CDR3 DNA reads TGCGCCAGCAGCTTGGCGGGACAGGGTGGAGAGACCCAGTACTTC. Residues: CASSLAGQGGETQYF. Together with reference TRBV5-1 and TRBJ2-5, the CDR3 gives the full variable domain: KAGVTQTPRYLIKTRGQQVTLSCSPISGHRSVSWYQQTPGQGLQFLFEYFSETQRNKGNFPGRFSGRQFSNSRSEMNVSTLELGDSALYLCASSLAGQGGETQYFGPGTRLLVL.

The V gene is TRBV10-3, the J gene TRBJ2-7, with TRBD2 as a possible D gene (6 bases). Per the germline V gene, CDR1 is ENHRY and CDR2 is SYGVKD. This CDR3 spans 14 amino acids. The V end lost 7 bases, the J end lost 0 bases, and 13 bases lay between the germline ends. This chain's CDR3 is CAINSGGTSYEQYF. CDR3 DNA: TGTGCCATCAATTCGGGCGGGACCTCCTACGAGCAGTACTTC.

DNA of the CDR3: TGCGCCAGCAGCGCTACTTCGCACGCGAACACCGGGGAGCTGTTTTTT. It codes for CASSATSHANTGELFF. J is TRBJ2-2 and V is TRBV5-1; no definite D call. V gave up 4 bases and J gave up 0 bases, with 13 bases separating them. The germline V gene encodes CDR1 SGHRS and CDR2 YFSETQ. The length of the CDR3 is 16 residues.

The genes are TRBV6-1 and TRBJ1-2; 8 bases fit TRBD1. CDR1 and CDR2 from the germline V gene are MNHNS and SASEGT. V dropped 3 bases and J dropped 0; count of bases not matched to a gene: 6. The CDR3 spans 16 residues. The chain's CDR3 is CASSDLNRGSNYGYTF. In DNA, the CDR3 is TGTGCCAGCAGTGATCTCAACAGGGGGTCTAACTATGGCTACACCTTC.

The gene calls are TRBV4-2 and TRBJ2-2, with TRBD2 matching over 11 bases. The ends lost 1 base at V and 5 bases at J; junction bases unmatched: 12. The length of the CDR3 is 19 residues. Germline V gene sequence: CDR1 LGHNA, CDR2 YNFKEQ. CDR3 sequence: CASSQVELAGERFTGELFF. The CDR3 coding sequence is TGTGCCAGCAGCCAAGTCGAACTAGCGGGAGAGAGATTTACCGGGGAGCTGTTTTTT.

This chain links TRBV27 with TRBJ1-3; D unclear. This CDR3 has 15 amino acids. Trimming pared 2 bases from V and 3 bases from J, leaving 11 bases between. CDR1 and CDR2 from the germline V gene are MNHEY and SMNVEV (reference sequence). Written as DNA, the CDR3 is TGTGCCAGCAGTTTAAACTGGGCGGTTGGAAACACCATATATTTT. Translating it yields CASSLNWAVGNTIYF.

V usage is TRBV5-1 and J usage is TRBJ2-4, with D unresolved. Trimming left V 4 bases short and J 6 bases short, with 14 bases between. Germline V lookup: CDR1 SGHRS, CDR2 YFSETQ. The CDR3 has 14 amino acids. The CDR3 DNA sequence: TGCGCCAGCAGCCCGGCCGGATTTGTAAACATTCAGTACTTC. Amino acids: CASSPAGFVNIQYF.

The chain is built from TRBV19 and TRBJ1-1; no clear D gene. Germline CDR1 LNHDA, CDR2 SQIVND (reference sequence). V lost 5 bases to trimming and J lost 0 bases, with 7 bases between them. The CDR3 has 13 amino acids. This CDR3 reads CASSVLVNTEAFF. Here the CDR3 DNA reads TGTGCCAGTAGTGTTCTTGTGAACACTGAAGCTTTCTTT.

The chain joins TRBV5-1 to TRBJ1-1, with unresolved D. CDR1 and CDR2 (germline): SGHRS, YFSETQ. V lost 4 bases to trimming and J lost 4 bases, with 17 bases between them. CDR3 size: 15 residues. The CDR3 spells CASSETEGRTTEAFF. The CDR3 DNA is TGCGCCAGCAGCGAAACAGAGGGTAGAACCACTGAAGCTTTCTTT.

V gene TRBV19 combines with J gene TRBJ2-5, with TRBD2 as a possible D gene (7 bases). CDR3 length equals 12 residues. CDR1 LNHDA and CDR2 SQIVND come from the germline V gene (reference sequence). V was pared by 9 bases and J by 13 bases, with 21 bases between. The CDR3 DNA is TGTGCCAGCTGGGGGCCCGCACGGGGGGCGTACTTC. Its translation: CASWGPARGAYF. The whole variable domain, remainder taken from reference TRBV19 and TRBJ2-5, is DGGITQSPKYLFRKEGQNVTLSCEQNLNHDAMYWYRQDPGQGLRLIYYSQIVNDFQKGDIAEGYSVSREKKESFPLTVTSAQKNPTAFYLCASWGPARGAYFGPGTRLLVL.

CDR3 loop: CASSKDLQANQPQHF. The CDR3 DNA reads TGTGCCAGCTCGAAGGACCTACAAGCGAATCAGCCCCAGCATTTT. The chain couples TRBV18 to TRBJ1-5; no definite D call. The CDR3 extends over 15 amino acids. Germline V CDR1 and CDR2: KGHSH, LQKENI. The V end was cut by 6 bases, the J end by 4 bases, with 16 bases between.

The V gene is TRBV14, the J gene TRBJ2-1; TRBD2 matches 9 bases. The germline V gene encodes CDR1 SGHDN and CDR2 FVKESK. This CDR3 is 15 amino acids long. Germline trimming cut 0 bases from V and 9 bases from J; bases unmatched to any gene: 6. The CDR3 region has the DNA TGTGCCAGCAGCCAAGATTGGAGCGGGAGGAGTGAGCAGTTCTTC. Translation gives CASSQDWSGRSEQFF.

This sequence joins TRBV25-1 and TRBJ2-3, with TRBD1 identical over 7 bases. Trimming took 1 base from V and 0 from J; bases not matched to a gene: 4. The CDR3 contains 16 residues. CDR1 is MGHDK, CDR2 SYGVNS, per germline. The CDR3 protein is CASSESRDSSTDTQYF. The CDR3 DNA sequence: TGTGCCAGCAGTGAATCGAGGGACAGTAGCACAGATACGCAGTATTTT.

This chain connects TRBV9 to TRBJ2-2, with D perhaps matching TRBD1 (5 bases). V was pared by 0 bases and J by 6 bases, with 12 bases between. Germline CDR1 SGDLS, CDR2 YYNGEE. The CDR3 is 15 amino acids. The CDR3 is CASSVAGKPSGELFF. CDR3 sequence (DNA): TGTGCCAGCAGCGTAGCAGGGAAACCCTCCGGGGAGCTGTTTTTT.

The chain uses TRBV7-2 and TRBJ2-1; D is undetermined. Trimming removed 5 bases from V and 6 bases from J, with 14 bases in between. Germline V gene data show CDR1 as SGHTA and CDR2 as FQGNSA. The CDR3 has 14 amino acids. The DNA for the CDR3 is TGTGCCAGCAGCACCCGCCGACTCTCCAATGAGCAGTTCTTC. Protein: CASSTRRLSNEQFF. The full variable domain, in which reference TRBV7-2 and TRBJ2-1 provide the parts outside the CDR3, is GAGVSQSPSNKVTEKGKDVELRCDPISGHTALYWYRQSLGQGLEFLIYFQGNSAPDKSGLPSDRFSAERTGGSVSTLTIQRTQQEDSAVYLCASSTRRLSNEQFFGPGTRLTVL.

The V and J genes are TRBV2 and TRBJ1-2; unclear D gene. CDR3 length equals 15 residues. Germline-derived CDR1 and CDR2 are SNHLY and FYNNEI. V was shortened by 1 base and J by 4 bases, with 13 bases between the two germline ends. The CDR3 protein is CASSEGRKRSYGYTF. CDR3 nucleotide sequence: TGTGCCAGCAGTGAAGGAAGAAAAAGAAGCTATGGCTACACCTTC.

The chain couples TRBV7-6 to TRBJ2-2; D perhaps matches TRBD2 (6 bases). V was clipped by 4 bases and J by 0 bases, with 12 bases between them. The CDR3 runs 16 residues. Germline lookup yields CDR1 SGHVS and CDR2 FNYEAQ. The CDR3 DNA reads TGTGCCAGCAGCTCCTCGACTAGTACGAACACCGGGGAGCTGTTTTTT. It translates to CASSSSTSTNTGELFF.

This rearrangement joins TRBV25-1 to TRBJ1-4, with 8 bases lining up with TRBD1. The CDR3 contains 16 residues. The V gene end was trimmed by 5 bases and the J gene end by 1 base; junction bases not matched to a gene: 6. CDR1 and CDR2 from the germline V gene are MGHDK and SYGVNS. The CDR3 loop is CASSSSDRVTNEKLFF. The CDR3 DNA sequence: TGTGCCAGCAGTTCCTCGGACAGGGTAACTAATGAAAAACTGTTTTTT. The full variable domain, rest sourced from reference TRBV25-1 and TRBJ1-4, is EADIYQTPRYLVIGTGKKITLECSQTMGHDKMYWYQQDPGMELHLIHYSYGVNSTEKGDLSSESTVSRIRTEHFPLTLESARPSHTSQYLCASSSSDRVTNEKLFFGSGTQLSVL.

The count of this clone is one. The chain recombines TRBV6-5 with TRBJ2-5; TRBD1 is a possible D gene (6 bases). CDR1 MNHEY and CDR2 SVGAGI come from the germline V gene. V lost 6 bases and J 5 bases, leaving 13 bases between the germline ends. The CDR3 spans 13 residues. CDR3 sequence (DNA): TGTGCCAGCAGACAGGGTGGGGTGGAGACCCAGTACTTC. Its translation is CASRQGGVETQYF.

The chain recombines TRBV5-1 with TRBJ2-3; D is unresolved. CDR1 SGHRS and CDR2 YFSETQ come from the germline V gene. The germline V and J ends were trimmed by 4 bases and 4 bases, with 16 bases remaining between them. This CDR3 has 15 residues. CDR3 protein: CASSLPVALSDTQYF. The CDR3 nucleotides are TGCGCCAGCAGCCTGCCGGTCGCCTTATCAGATACGCAGTATTTT.